Below, 8 T cell receptor beta chains from the same sample are listed, as sequenced in a study of early T cells in non-severe SARS-CoV-2 infection. Using its own MiXCR run on the 5' RACE reads, TCRdb lists one record per CDR3 protein. The repertoire includes nearly 110,000 distinct CDR3 sequences, roughly 11% of them detected once, and approximately 8.1% sits in the top ten. Sequencing input: whole blood. Receptors were obtained from an adult who was a healthcare worker with PCR-confirmed SARS-CoV-2 infection or an uninfected control (not recorded which).

This clonotype was seen a single time. The J gene is TRBJ2-2, the V gene TRBV5-5; D possibly corresponds to TRBD2 (6 bases). CDR3 size: 15 residues. The V gene lost 4 bases and the J gene lost 7 bases, with 17 bases spanning the gap. The germline V gene encodes CDR1 SGHKS and CDR2 YYEKEE (reference sequence). Here the CDR3 DNA reads TGTGCCAGCAGCATCGGGACTCCCAAGGACGGGGAGCTGTTTTTT. The encoded protein is CASSIGTPKDGELFF. Drawing the rest from reference TRBV5-5 and TRBJ2-2, the complete variable domain is DAGVTQSPTHLIKTRGQQVTLRCSPISGHKSVSWYQQVLGQGPQFIFQYYEKEERGRGNFPDRFSARQFPNYSSELNVNALLLGDSALYLCASSIGTPKDGELFFGEGSRLTVL.

This clonotype has just a few counts. The CDR3 spells CSARADTSSYEQYF. In DNA form, the CDR3 reads TGCAGTGCTAGGGCGGACACGAGCTCCTACGAGCAGTACTTC. This chain connects TRBV20-1 to TRBJ2-7; D is possibly TRBD1 (5 bases). V was pared by 3 bases and J by 0 bases, with 12 bases between. The germline gives CDR1 DFQATT, CDR2 SNEGSKA (reference sequence). The CDR3 contains 14 residues.

This clonotype was observed a handful of times. The rearrangement uses TRBV28 and TRBJ2-7; D ambiguous. The CDR3 sequence is 13 residues long. Trimming removed 9 bases from V and 2 bases from J, with 14 bases in between. Germline V gives CDR1 MDHEN, CDR2 SYDVKM. The CDR3 region is CASLQASPYEQYF. The CDR3 DNA follows: TGTGCCAGTCTTCAGGCGTCCCCCTACGAGCAGTACTTC.

This clonotype turned up a few times. The gene calls are TRBV21-1 and TRBJ2-1. TRBV21-1 corresponds to a pseudogene. The CDR3 is 14 residues long. The CDR3 spells CASSKGQQYNEQFF. CDR3 coding DNA: TGTGCCAGCAGCAAGGGTCAGCAGTACAATGAGCAGTTCTTC.

In its sample, this clonotype was seen many times. For the CDR3, the DNA is TGCAGCGCAGCCCCTGATGGAGGCGGCGAGCAGTACTTC. Residues: CSAAPDGGGEQYF. The J gene is TRBJ2-7, the V gene TRBV29-1; D perhaps matches TRBD2 (5 bases). The CDR3 extends over 13 amino acids. Germline V CDR1 and CDR2: SQVTM, ANQGSEA. Between the trimmed V and J ends, which lost 7 bases and 6 bases, there was a span of 19 bases.

This clonotype was counted ten times or more. This chain connects TRBV18 to TRBJ1-1, with 11 bases fitting TRBD1. The J segment lost 5 bases and the V segment lost 8 bases, leaving 4 bases of the junction unmatched. CDR1 and CDR2 (germline): KGHSH, LQKENI. CDR3 size: 13 residues. The CDR3 DNA reads TGTGCCAGCCGGGGGACAGGGGGTACTGAAGCTTTCTTT. Translated, it gives CASRGTGGTEAFF. Based on the CDR3 plus reference TRBV18 and TRBJ1-1, the full variable domain is NAGVMQNPRHLVRRRGQEARLRCSPMKGHSHVYWYRQLPEEGLKFMVYLQKENIIDESGMPKERFSAEFPKEGPSILRIQQVVRGDSAAYFCASRGTGGTEAFFGQGTRLTVV.

This clonotype was seen a handful of times. CDR3 bases: TGTGCCAGCAGTTTTGGCTCCTACAATGAGCAGTTCTTC. Encoded protein: CASSFGSYNEQFF. V gene TRBV12-3 or TRBV12-4 combines with J gene TRBJ2-1; D remains ambiguous. V was clipped by 3 bases and J by 0 bases, with 3 bases between them. The CDR3 sequence is 13 residues long.

This clonotype was detected only a few times. The chain carries TRBV19 and TRBJ1-2; maybe TRBD1 (5 bases). V lost 6 bases, J lost 2 bases, and 13 bases lay in between. The CDR3 sequence is 14 residues long. Looked up from germline, CDR1 is LNHDA and CDR2 is SQIVND (reference sequence). CDR3 sequence: CASSPGGANYGYTF. CDR3 DNA sequence: TGTGCCAGTAGCCCTGGAGGGGCCAACTATGGCTACACCTTC.